Listed below are T cell receptor beta chains from one sample, sequenced in a study of T cells in Graves' hyperthyroidism and ophthalmopathy. TCRdb recomputed calls from the multiplex PCR reads with MiXCR, one row per CDR3 protein. The table lists around 600,000 distinct CDR3 sequences, about 15% of them singletons. The sequenced sample consisted of blood. These TCRs come from a woman aged 45-60 years with Graves' ophthalmopathy. The CDR3 runs from the conserved cysteine through the conserved F or W. D genes are given only for firm matches. The size of a clone is reported for some rows only, either as once, few or many, or as a class for expanded clones.

V: TRBV7-9; size: many; length: 17; J: TRBJ1-1; D: TRBD1; DNA: TGTGCCAGCAGCTCGTACAGGGGGCGAAACGGGTTGACTGAAGCTTTCTTT; CDR3: CASSSYRGRNGLTEAFF
V: TRBV28; size: many; length: 17; J: TRBJ2-1; D: NA; DNA: TGTGCCAGCAGTCCGATCACGGTTGGTTACTCCTACAATGAGCAGTTCTTC; CDR3: CASSPITVGYSYNEQFF
V: TRBV7-2; size: many; length: 13; J: TRBJ2-5; D: NA; DNA: TGTGCCAGCAGATCAGCAGGGGCAGAGACCCAGTACTTC; CDR3: CASRSAGAETQYF
V: TRBV27; size: NA; length: 15; J: TRBJ2-7; D: TRBD2; DNA: TGTGCCAGCAGTTTAGGTAGCGGGAGACTCTACGAGCAGTACTTC; CDR3: CASSLGSGRLYEQYF
V: TRBV19; size: few; length: 14; J: TRBJ1-2; D: TRBD1; DNA: TGTGCCAGTAGTCTACGGGACAGGGGCTATGGCTACACCTTC; CDR3: CASSLRDRGYGYTF
V: TRBV5-1; size: NA; length: 13; J: TRBJ1-2; D: NA; DNA: TGCGCCAGCAGCAAAAACAGGGACTATGGCTACACCTTC; CDR3: CASSKNRDYGYTF
V: TRBV24-1; size: NA; length: 11; J: TRBJ2-5; D: TRBD2; DNA: TGTGCCACCGGGACTAGCGAGACCCAGTACTTC; CDR3: CATGTSETQYF
V: TRBV20-1; size: NA; length: 13; J: TRBJ2-1; D: NA; DNA: TGCAGTGCTAGAAGACCTAGTGCCAATGAGCAGTTCTTC; CDR3: CSARRPSANEQFF
V: TRBV20-1; size: many; length: 14; J: TRBJ2-3; D: TRBD1; DNA: TGCAGTGCTAACCAGGGGGACCCCACAGATACGCAGTATTTT; CDR3: CSANQGDPTDTQYF
V: TRBV4-2; size: few; length: 17; J: TRBJ1-3; D: NA; DNA: TGTGCCAGCAGCCAAGATACCCAGGGGTCGAGGGGAAACACCATATATTTT; CDR3: CASSQDTQGSRGNTIYF
V: TRBV5-5; size: many; length: 12; J: TRBJ2-1; D: NA; DNA: TGTGCCAGCAGCGCGACTAGTTTTGAGCAGTTCTTC; CDR3: CASSATSFEQFF